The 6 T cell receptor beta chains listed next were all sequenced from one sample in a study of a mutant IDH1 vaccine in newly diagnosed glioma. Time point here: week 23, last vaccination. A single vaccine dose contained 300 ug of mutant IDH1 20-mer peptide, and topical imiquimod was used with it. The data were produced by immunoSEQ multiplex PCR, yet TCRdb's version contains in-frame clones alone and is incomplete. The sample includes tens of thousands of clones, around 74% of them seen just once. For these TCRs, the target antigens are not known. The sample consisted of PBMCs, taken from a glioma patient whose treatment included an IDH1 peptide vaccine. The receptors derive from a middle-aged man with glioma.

Here the CDR3 reads CAIRASGEAFF. The DNA for the CDR3 is TGTGCCATCAGAGCGTCTGGGGAAGCTTTCTTT. The chain carries TRBV10-3 and TRBJ1-1; no clear D gene. From germline, CDR1 is ENHRY and CDR2 SYGVKD. The CDR3 runs 11 residues. V was pared by 6 bases and J by 8 bases, with 10 bases between.

Written as DNA, the CDR3 is TGTGCCAGCAGTCGCCCGGGGCTAGCGGGGGCCGGGGAGCTGTTTTTT. It codes for CASSRPGLAGAGELFF. This rearrangement joins TRBV27 to TRBJ2-2, with TRBD2 matching 10 bases. The CDR3 has 16 amino acids. The ends lost 5 bases at V and 6 bases at J; junction bases unmatched: 9. Looked up from germline, CDR1 is MNHEY and CDR2 is SMNVEV (reference sequence).

The CDR3 loop reads CAWSGEKGQPQHF. The CDR3 coding sequence is TGTGCCTGGAGTGGGGAGAAGGGTCAGCCCCAGCATTTT. This chain joins TRBV30 and TRBJ1-5; unclear D gene. The V and J ends lost 1 base and 6 bases respectively, with 10 bases between them. This CDR3 is built from 13 residues. Germline-derived CDR1 and CDR2 are GTSNPN and SVGIG (reference sequence).

CDR3 sequence (DNA): TGTGCCAGCAGTTGGACGTTTAACAATCAGCCCCAGCATTTT. It encodes CASSWTFNNQPQHF. The chain combines TRBV27 with TRBJ1-5; D gene ambiguous. The V and J ends lost 4 bases and 3 bases respectively, with 10 bases between them. This CDR3 is 14 amino acids long. From germline, CDR1 is MNHEY and CDR2 SMNVEV (reference sequence).

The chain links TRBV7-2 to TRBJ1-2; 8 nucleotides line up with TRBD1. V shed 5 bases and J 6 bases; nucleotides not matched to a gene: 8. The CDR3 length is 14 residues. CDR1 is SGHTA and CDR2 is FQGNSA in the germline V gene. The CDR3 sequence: CASSTPVTGDGYTF. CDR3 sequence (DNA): TGTGCCAGCAGCACCCCGGTGACAGGGGATGGCTACACCTTC.

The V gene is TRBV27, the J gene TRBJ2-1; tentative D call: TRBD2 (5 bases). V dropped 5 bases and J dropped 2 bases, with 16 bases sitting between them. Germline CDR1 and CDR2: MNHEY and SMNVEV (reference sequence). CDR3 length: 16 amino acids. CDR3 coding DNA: TGTGCCAGCAGTCATCTTCTGGCGGGTCCCTACAATGAGCAGTTCTTC. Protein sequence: CASSHLLAGPYNEQFF.